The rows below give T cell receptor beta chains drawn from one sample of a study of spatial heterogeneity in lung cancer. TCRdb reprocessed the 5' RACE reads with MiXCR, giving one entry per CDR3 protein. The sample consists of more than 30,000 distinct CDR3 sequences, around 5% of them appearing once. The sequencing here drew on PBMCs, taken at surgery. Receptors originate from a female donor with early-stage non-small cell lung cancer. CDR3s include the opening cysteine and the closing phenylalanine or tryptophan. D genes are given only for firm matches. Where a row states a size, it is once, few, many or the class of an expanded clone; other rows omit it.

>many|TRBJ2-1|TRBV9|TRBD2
TGTGCCAGCAGCGTAGCGGGGGGTCAGGCCACTGAGCAGTTCTTC
CASSVAGGQATEQFF
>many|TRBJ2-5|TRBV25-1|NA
TGTGCCAGCAGTCAAACCGGGACAAACAGCGGGACCCAGTACTTC
CASSQTGTNSGTQYF
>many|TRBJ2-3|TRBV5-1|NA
TGCGCCAGCAGCGAGGGGGGCACAGATACGCAGTATTTT
CASSEGGTDTQYF
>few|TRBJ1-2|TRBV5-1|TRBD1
TGCGCCAGCAGCTTGGGACAGGGGGCTGTTGGCTACACCTTC
CASSLGQGAVGYTF
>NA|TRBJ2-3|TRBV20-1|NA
TGCAGTGCTAGAGATCGCAAGGGCCCAGATACGCAGTATTTT
CSARDRKGPDTQYF
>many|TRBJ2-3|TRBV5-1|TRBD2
TGCGCCAGCACCCCTAGCGGGGTTAGCACAGATACGCAGTATTTT
CASTPSGVSTDTQYF
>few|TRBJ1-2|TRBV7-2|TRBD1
TGTGCCAGCAGCTTAGGGACAGGGGTGTTTCGTGGCTACACCTTC
CASSLGTGVFRGYTF
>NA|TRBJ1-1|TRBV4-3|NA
TGCGCCAGCAGCCAAGTCGCAGGGAGTACTGAAGCTTTCTTT
CASSQVAGSTEAFF
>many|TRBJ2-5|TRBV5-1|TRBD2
TGCGCCAGCAGCTTTAGCGGGGGGGAACAAGAGACCCAGTACTTC
CASSFSGGEQETQYF
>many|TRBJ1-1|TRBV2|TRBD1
TGTGCCAGCAGTCGGGACAGGGGGAGTGGAACTGAAGCTTTCTTT
CASSRDRGSGTEAFF
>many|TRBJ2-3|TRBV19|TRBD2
TGTGCCAGTAGTCCAAGGACTAGCGGCTTCACAGATACGCAGTATTTT
CASSPRTSGFTDTQYF
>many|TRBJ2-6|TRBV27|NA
TGTGCCAGCAGTCACAGCTCTGGGGCCAACGTCCTGACTTTC
CASSHSSGANVLTF
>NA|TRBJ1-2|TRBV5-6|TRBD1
TGTGCCAGCAGCCAGGGGGCAGGCGGTGGCTACACCTTC
CASSQGAGGGYTF
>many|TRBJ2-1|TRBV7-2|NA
TGTGCCAGCAGCCCACGTAGCGGAGCCTACAATGAGCAGTTCTTC
CASSPRSGAYNEQFF